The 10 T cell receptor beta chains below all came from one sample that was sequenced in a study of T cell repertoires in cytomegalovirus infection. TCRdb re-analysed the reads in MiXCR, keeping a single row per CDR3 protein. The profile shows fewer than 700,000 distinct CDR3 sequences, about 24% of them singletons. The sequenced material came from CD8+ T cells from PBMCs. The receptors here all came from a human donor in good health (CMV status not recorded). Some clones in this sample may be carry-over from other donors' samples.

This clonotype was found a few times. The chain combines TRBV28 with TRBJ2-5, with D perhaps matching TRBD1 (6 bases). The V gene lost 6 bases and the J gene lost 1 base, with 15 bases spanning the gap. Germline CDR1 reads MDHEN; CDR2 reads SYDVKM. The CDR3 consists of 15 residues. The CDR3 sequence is CASSRGQLLQETQYF. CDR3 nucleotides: TGTGCCAGCAGCAGGGGACAACTACTCCAAGAGACCCAGTACTTC.

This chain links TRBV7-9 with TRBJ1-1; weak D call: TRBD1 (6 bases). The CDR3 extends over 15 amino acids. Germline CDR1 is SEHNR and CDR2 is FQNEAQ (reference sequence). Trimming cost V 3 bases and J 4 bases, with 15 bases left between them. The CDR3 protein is CASSFDTGSGTEAFF. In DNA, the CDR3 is TGTGCCAGCAGCTTCGACACAGGGTCCGGCACTGAAGCTTTCTTT. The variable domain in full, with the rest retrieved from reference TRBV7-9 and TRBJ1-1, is DTGVSQNPRHKITKRGQNVTFRCDPISEHNRLYWYRQTLGQGPEFLTYFQNEAQLEKSRLLSDRFSAERPKGSFSTLEIQRTEQGDSAMYLCASSFDTGSGTEAFFGQGTRLTVV.

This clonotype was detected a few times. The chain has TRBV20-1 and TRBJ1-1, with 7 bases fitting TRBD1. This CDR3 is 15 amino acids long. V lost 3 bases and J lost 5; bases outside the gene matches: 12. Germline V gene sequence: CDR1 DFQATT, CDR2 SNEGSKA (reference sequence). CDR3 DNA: TGCAGTGCTAGCACAGACAGGGCGATTTTGACTGAAGCTTTCTTT. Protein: CSASTDRAILTEAFF.

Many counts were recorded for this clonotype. The CDR3 coding sequence is TGTGCCAGCAGTCCGCGGACAGGGGCGAACTCCTACGAGCAGTACGTC. It encodes CASSPRTGANSYEQYV. The chain couples TRBV28 to TRBJ2-7; 9 bases line up with TRBD1. CDR1 and CDR2 from the germline V gene are MDHEN and SYDVKM. The CDR3 has 16 residues. V dropped 5 bases and J dropped 0; count of bases not matched to a gene: 8.

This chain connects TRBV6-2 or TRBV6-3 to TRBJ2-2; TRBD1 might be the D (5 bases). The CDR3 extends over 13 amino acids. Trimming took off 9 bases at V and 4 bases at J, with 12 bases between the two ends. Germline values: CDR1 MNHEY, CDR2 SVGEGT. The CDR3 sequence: CASSSDSTGELFF. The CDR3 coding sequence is TGTGCCAGTAGTAGTGACAGCACCGGGGAGCTGTTTTTT.

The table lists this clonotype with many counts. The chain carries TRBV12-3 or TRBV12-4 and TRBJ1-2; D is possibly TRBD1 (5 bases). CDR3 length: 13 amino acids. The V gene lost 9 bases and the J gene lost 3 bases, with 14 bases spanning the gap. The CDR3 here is CASGAGSYYGYTF. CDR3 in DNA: TGTGCCAGTGGAGCAGGGTCCTACTATGGCTACACCTTC.

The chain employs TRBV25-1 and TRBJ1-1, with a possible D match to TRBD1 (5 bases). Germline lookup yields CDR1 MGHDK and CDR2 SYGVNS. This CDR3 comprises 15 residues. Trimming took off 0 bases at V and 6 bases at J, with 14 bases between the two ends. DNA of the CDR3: TGTGCCAGCAGTGAATACGGCAGGGAATCGGCTGAAGCTTTCTTT. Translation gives CASSEYGRESAEAFF.

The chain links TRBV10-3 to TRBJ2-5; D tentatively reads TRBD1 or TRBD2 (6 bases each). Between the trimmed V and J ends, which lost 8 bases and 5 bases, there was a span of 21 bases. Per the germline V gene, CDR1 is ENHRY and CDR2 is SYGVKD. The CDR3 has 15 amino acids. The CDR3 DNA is TGTGCCATCTCGGCAGGGGAGGTGTATTCGGAGACCCAGTACTTC. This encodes CAISAGEVYSETQYF.

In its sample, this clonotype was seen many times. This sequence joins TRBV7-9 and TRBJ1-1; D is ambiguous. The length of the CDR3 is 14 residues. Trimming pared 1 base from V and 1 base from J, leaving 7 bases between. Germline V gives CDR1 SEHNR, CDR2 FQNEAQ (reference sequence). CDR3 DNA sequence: TGTGCCAGCAGCTTAGAACCGGGGAACACTGAAGCTTTCTTT. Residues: CASSLEPGNTEAFF.

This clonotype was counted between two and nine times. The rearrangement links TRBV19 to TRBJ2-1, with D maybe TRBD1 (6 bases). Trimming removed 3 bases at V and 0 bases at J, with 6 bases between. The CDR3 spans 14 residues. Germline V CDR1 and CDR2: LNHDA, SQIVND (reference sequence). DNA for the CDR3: TGTGCCAGTAGTATCAGGGGCTCCTACAATGAGCAGTTCTTC. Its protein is CASSIRGSYNEQFF.